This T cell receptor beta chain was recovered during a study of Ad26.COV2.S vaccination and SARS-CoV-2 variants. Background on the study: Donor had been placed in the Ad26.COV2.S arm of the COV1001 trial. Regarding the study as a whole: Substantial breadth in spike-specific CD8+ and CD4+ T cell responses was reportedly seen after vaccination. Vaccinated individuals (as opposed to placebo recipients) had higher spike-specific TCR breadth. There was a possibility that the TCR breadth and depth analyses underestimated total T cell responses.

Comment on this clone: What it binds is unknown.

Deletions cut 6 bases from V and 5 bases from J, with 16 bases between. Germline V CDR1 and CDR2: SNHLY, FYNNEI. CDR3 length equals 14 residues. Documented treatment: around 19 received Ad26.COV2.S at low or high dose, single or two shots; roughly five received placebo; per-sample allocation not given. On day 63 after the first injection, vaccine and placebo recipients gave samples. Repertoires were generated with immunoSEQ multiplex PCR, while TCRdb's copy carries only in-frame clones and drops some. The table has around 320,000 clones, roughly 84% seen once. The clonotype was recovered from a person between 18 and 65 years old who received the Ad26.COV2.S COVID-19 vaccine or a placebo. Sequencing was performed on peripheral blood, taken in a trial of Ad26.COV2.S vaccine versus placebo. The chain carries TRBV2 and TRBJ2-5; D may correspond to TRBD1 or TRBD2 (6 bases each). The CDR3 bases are TGTGCCAGCAGCGCCGAAGGGGGGACCGAGACCCAGTACTTC. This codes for CASSAEGGTETQYF.